Shown below are 2 T cell receptor beta chains from a single sample sequenced in a study of OX40 agonist ivuxolimab in advanced cancers. Profiled with immunoSEQ multiplex PCR; TCRdb holds only in-frame clones, not every one. The profile covers tens of thousands of clones, with 70% to 90% appearing a single time and roughly 2.4% taken by the ten largest. The sequenced sample was CD4+ or CD8+ T cells sorted from blood, obtained in a trial of the OX40 agonist ivuxolimab. The origin of the receptors is an adult with an advanced solid tumor such as melanoma, head and neck, liver or kidney cancer.

V and J are TRBV4-1 and TRBJ1-5; 8 nucleotides match TRBD1. The CDR3 has 14 amino acids. V was pared by 1 base and J by 6 bases, with 2 bases of the junction left unmatched. Germline V gene data show CDR1 as MGHRA and CDR2 as YSYEKL. The CDR3 loop reads CASSQAGGSQPQHF. The CDR3 DNA is TGCGCCAGCAGCCAAGCAGGGGGCTCTCAGCCCCAGCATTTT.

The chain carries TRBV7-8 and TRBJ2-7; D may be TRBD1 (6 bases). The germline V gene has CDR1 SGHVS and CDR2 FQNEAQ. V lost 1 base, J lost 6 bases, and 16 bases lay in between. CDR3 length equals 15 residues. The CDR3 here is CASSLEVGALGEQYF. The CDR3 bases are TGTGCCAGCAGCTTAGAAGTGGGGGCCCTCGGCGAGCAGTACTTC.